This section outlines one T cell receptor (beta chain) sequence together with its context. The source of the sample is a study of blood T cell repertoires in COVID-19. Germline loops: CDR1 MRHNA, CDR2 SNTAGT. With V trimmed by 3 bases and J by 7 bases, 7 bases remained unmatched. CDR3 length: 15 amino acids. Sequenced by immunoSEQ multiplex PCR; TCRdb stores in-frame clones only, minus some. Of 120,000 to 150,000 clones detected, over 80% appear once; the ten largest clones hold approximately 10%. This receptor was obtained from a man in his 60s with active or convalescent COVID-19. Sequenced: peripheral blood. The J gene is TRBJ2-1, the V gene TRBV6-4; 9 bases match TRBD2. The CDR3 spells CASSEMAGGGNEQFF. CDR3 bases: TGTGCCAGCAGTGAGATGGCGGGAGGGGGAAATGAGCAGTTCTTC.